The next 2 T cell receptor beta chains were all read from a single sample in a study of glioma-infiltrating T cells. Using RNA template, CDR3s of TCR alpha and beta were amplified with iRepertoire arm-PCR. Each CDR3 protein is one row after TCRdb ran MiXCR on the multiplex PCR reads. The sample consists of around 130,000 distinct CDR3 sequences, around 25% of them appearing once. What was sequenced was glioma tissue, nonneoplastic brain tissue, or PBMCs (not recorded which). The origin of the receptors is a human donor with low-grade glioma or glioblastoma, undergoing nonglioma brain surgery, or in good health (not recorded which).

In this sample, this clonotype turned up a few times. The CDR3 coding sequence is TGCAGTGCTAGCCCACAGGGTAGCTCTGGAAACACCATATATTTT. Residues: CSASPQGSSGNTIYF. The chain uses TRBV20-1 and TRBJ1-3; weak D call: TRBD1 (6 bases). The V gene's germline CDR1 is DFQATT and CDR2 SNEGSKA (reference sequence). V was shortened by 3 bases and J by 0 bases, with 12 bases between the two germline ends. This CDR3 is 15 amino acids long.

This rearrangement joins TRBV18 to TRBJ1-5; D may be TRBD1 (6 bases). The CDR3 extends over 18 amino acids. Trimming removed 3 bases from V and 2 bases from J, with 20 bases in between. Looked up from germline, CDR1 is KGHSH and CDR2 is LQKENI. In DNA form, the CDR3 reads TGTGCCAGCTCACCCCCGGGGGCGGCCAATGATGGCAATCAGCCCCAGCATTTT. Residues: CASSPPGAANDGNQPQHF.